This TCR beta chain came from a study of T cell responses to AZD1222 COVID-19 vaccine. Study-wide results and limits: Just a handful of AZD1222 recipients tested seropositive at baseline. Reportedly, nearly half of unique spike TCRs recognized epitopes outside B.1.351/B.1.1.7 mutations. CD4 TCRs associated with vaccination spanned spike, dominating at 160-218 and 743-854.

Data came from immunoSEQ multiplex PCR; TCRdb stores just in-frame clones and leaves some out. In the table there are around 120,000 clones, about 90% of which are singletons. Per germline, CDR1 SGDLS and CDR2 YYNGEE. The CDR3 is 12 residues long. V was cut by 3 bases and J by 5 bases, with 6 bases left in between. On this clone: The target antigen is unknown.

This clonotype originated in an adult in good health. Here the sequenced sample was peripheral blood, taken on day 0 of AZD1222 vaccination. The chain links TRBV9 to TRBJ2-1; D unclear. CDR3: CASSARDNEQFF. The CDR3 DNA reads as TGTGCCAGCAGCGCAAGGGACAATGAGCAGTTCTTC.